Listed below are T cell receptor beta chains from one sample, sequenced in a study of blood T cell repertoires in COVID-19. Clones were read by immunoSEQ multiplex PCR, and TCRdb kept only the in-frame ones, dropping some. The table records about 160,000 clones, over 75% of them present only once. Sequencing was done on a sample of PBMCs or T cells enriched from blood (not recorded which). The receptors were gathered from a woman in her thirties or forties with acute COVID-19. CDR3s leave out the opening cysteine and the closing phenylalanine or tryptophan. Fields, in order: CDR3 protein, J gene, V gene.

CDR3aa: ASRAGEYETQY
j_gene: TRBJ2-5
v_gene: TRBV6-5

CDR3aa: ASSLGAGAPNQPQH
j_gene: TRBJ1-5
v_gene: TRBV7-8

CDR3aa: ASSSVRDSYEQY
j_gene: TRBJ2-7
v_gene: TRBV6-6

CDR3aa: ASSFRDRVSGYT
j_gene: TRBJ1-2
v_gene: TRBV19

CDR3aa: ASSTTNRDPEAF
j_gene: TRBJ1-1
v_gene: TRBV6-5

CDR3aa: ASRRGQVNQPQH
j_gene: TRBJ1-5
v_gene: TRBV19

CDR3aa: ASSPSTGGETQY
j_gene: TRBJ2-5
v_gene: TRBV11-3

CDR3aa: ASSQKQGWDQPQH
j_gene: TRBJ1-5
v_gene: TRBV3-1/TRBV3-2

CDR3aa: AWSVGGSGANVLT
j_gene: TRBJ2-6
v_gene: TRBV30

CDR3aa: ASSPPGGYGYT
j_gene: TRBJ1-2
v_gene: TRBV5-4

CDR3aa: ASSFSREKTEAF
j_gene: TRBJ1-1
v_gene: TRBV5-1

CDR3aa: ASSFSFSGREADTQY
j_gene: TRBJ2-3
v_gene: TRBV5-4

CDR3aa: ASSQPSTGRNIQY
j_gene: TRBJ2-4
v_gene: TRBV6-5

CDR3aa: AISPPGRGTGELF
j_gene: TRBJ2-2
v_gene: TRBV10-3

CDR3aa: ASGFTGLHGYT
j_gene: TRBJ1-2
v_gene: TRBV12-5

CDR3aa: ASSILGLAGLTDTQY
j_gene: TRBJ2-3
v_gene: TRBV19

CDR3aa: ASSLGPAAAQY
j_gene: TRBJ2-3
v_gene: TRBV7-2

CDR3aa: ASSFGDYGYT
j_gene: TRBJ1-2
v_gene: TRBV7-9

CDR3aa: ASAQGARNEKLF
j_gene: TRBJ1-4
v_gene: TRBV4-2

CDR3aa: ASSTGTGAYEQY
j_gene: TRBJ2-7
v_gene: TRBV11-3

CDR3aa: ASSGTGLAGNNEQF
j_gene: TRBJ2-1
v_gene: TRBV7-6

CDR3aa: ASSLASRSTDTQY
j_gene: TRBJ2-3
v_gene: TRBV28

CDR3aa: ASGLGTRGDTQY
j_gene: TRBJ2-3
v_gene: TRBV12-5

CDR3aa: ASSRTSPRGEGEQY
j_gene: TRBJ2-7
v_gene: TRBV7-8

CDR3aa: ASSQVHRGGTDTQY
j_gene: TRBJ2-3
v_gene: TRBV4-2

CDR3aa: AWAAGLPTDTQY
j_gene: TRBJ2-3
v_gene: TRBV30

CDR3aa: ASSPGGTGVSYTEAF
j_gene: TRBJ1-1
v_gene: TRBV5-1

CDR3aa: ASSPLEGGQPQH
j_gene: TRBJ1-5
v_gene: TRBV18

CDR3aa: ASSQSQTDNEQF
j_gene: TRBJ2-1
v_gene: TRBV18

CDR3aa: AWNEGVYGYT
j_gene: TRBJ1-2
v_gene: TRBV30

CDR3aa: ASSSMQGKLSYEQY
j_gene: TRBJ2-7
v_gene: TRBV27